Presented here are 18 T cell receptor beta chains from one specimen sequenced in a study of T cells in Graves' hyperthyroidism and ophthalmopathy. TCR beta CDR3 regions were amplified from RNA. With the HTBI primer set, the TCR CDR3 went through a first round of RT-PCR. TCRdb called the multiplex PCR reads again in MiXCR, with one record for every CDR3 protein. Of a few hundred thousand distinct CDR3 sequences in the sample, under 25% were seen once. Material for sequencing was blood. These receptors were obtained from a man younger than 35 with Graves' hyperthyroidism.

This clonotype was seen many times. This chain connects TRBV6-9 to TRBJ1-1; 10 bases line up with TRBD1. V lost 6 bases and J lost 6; bases outside the gene matches: 10. CDR3 length: 15 residues. The germline V gene encodes CDR1 MNHGY and CDR2 SVAAGI. CDR3: CASRRQGAFVPEAFF. The CDR3 DNA reads as TGTGCCAGCAGGCGACAGGGGGCCTTCGTCCCTGAAGCTTTCTTT.

This chain uses TRBV18 with TRBJ2-7; D is unresolved. This CDR3 has 13 residues. V was shortened by 6 bases and J by 2 bases, with 11 bases between the two germline ends. Germline V gene sequence: CDR1 KGHSH, CDR2 LQKENI. The CDR3 DNA sequence: TGTGCCAGCTCTACCGGGCCTGCCTACGAGCAGTACTTC. Translation: CASSTGPAYEQYF.

This clonotype was seen a handful of times. The chain links TRBV27 to TRBJ2-7; TRBD1 or TRBD2 may be the D gene (5 bases each). CDR3 length: 14 residues. V was pared by 11 bases and J by 3 bases, with 20 bases between. Germline assignment: CDR1 MNHEY and CDR2 SMNVEV (reference sequence). The CDR3 spells CAGIIEGLDYEQYF. The CDR3 DNA reads TGTGCCGGCATTATCGAGGGGCTCGACTACGAGCAGTACTTC.

This clonotype was seen repeatedly, ten times or more. V gene TRBV4-1 combines with J gene TRBJ1-1; maybe TRBD1 (6 bases). CDR3 length: 15 residues. Germline V gives CDR1 MGHRA, CDR2 YSYEKL. Trimming cost V 0 bases and J 0 bases, with 8 bases left between them. The CDR3 DNA reads TGCGCCAGCAGCCAAGATGACAGGATGAACACTGAAGCTTTCTTT. Its protein is CASSQDDRMNTEAFF.

The CDR3 DNA is TGTGCCACCAGTGAACACCCTGGGGCAGCAAATCAGGAGACCCAGTACTTC. Encoded protein: CATSEHPGAANQETQYF. The chain has TRBV24-1 and TRBJ2-5; D is perhaps TRBD1 (5 bases). Germline CDR1 and CDR2: KGHDR and SFDVKD. The CDR3 sequence is 17 residues long. V lost 4 bases and J lost 5, with 22 bases in between.

Many counts were recorded for this clonotype. J is TRBJ1-1 and V is TRBV12-3 or TRBV12-4; D is undetermined. The CDR3 loop spans 12 amino acids. Trimming pared 5 bases from V and 11 bases from J, leaving 15 bases between. The CDR3 DNA follows: TGTGCCAGCAGTCCTGGAGGTGTGGTCGCTTTCTTT. Translation gives CASSPGGVVAFF.

This clonotype was detected many times. The chain is built from TRBV20-1 and TRBJ1-2; no reliable D call. Trimming removed 5 bases from V and 2 bases from J, with 6 bases in between. Germline V CDR1 and CDR2: DFQATT, SNEGSKA (reference sequence). This CDR3 region has 11 residues. In DNA form, the CDR3 reads TGCAGTGCTCCAAAGAACTATGGCTACACCTTC. Translation gives CSAPKNYGYTF.

This clonotype was seen repeatedly, ten times or more. Here the CDR3 reads CASRGEGASGGYEQYF. The CDR3 nucleotides are TGTGCCAGCAGGGGGGAGGGAGCTAGCGGGGGCTACGAGCAGTACTTC. The chain carries TRBV28 and TRBJ2-7, with TRBD2 matching 10 bases. V lost 6 bases, J lost 3 bases, and 11 bases stayed unmatched. Germline CDR1 is MDHEN and CDR2 is SYDVKM. This CDR3 contains 16 residues. The full variable domain, with the rest looked up from reference TRBV28 and TRBJ2-7, is DVKVTQSSRYLVKRTGEKVFLECVQDMDHENMFWYRQDPGLGLRLIYFSYDVKMKEKGDIPEGYSVSREKKERFSLILESASTNQTSMYLCASRGEGASGGYEQYFGPGTRLTVT.

The V and J genes are TRBV7-2 and TRBJ2-2; TRBD2 agrees at 8 bases. Germline V gives CDR1 SGHTA, CDR2 FQGNSA. The CDR3 runs 16 residues. J gave up 2 bases and V 0 bases, and 2 bases lay outside the gene matches. CDR3 coding DNA: TGTGCCAGCAGCTTAGCAAGCGGGGGCAACACCGGGGAGCTGTTTTTT. Residues: CASSLASGGNTGELFF.

The chain carries TRBV7-9 and TRBJ2-7; 8 bases are a match to TRBD1. The V gene end was trimmed by 2 bases and the J gene end by 5 bases; junction bases not matched to a gene: 5. The CDR3 runs 14 residues. Germline lookup yields CDR1 SEHNR and CDR2 FQNEAQ (reference sequence). The CDR3 nucleotides are TGTGCCAGCAGCTTAAAGGACAGGGCCCACGAGCAGTACTTC. Translating gives CASSLKDRAHEQYF.

The chain combines TRBV3-1 with TRBJ2-6, with D possibly TRBD2 on 5 matching bases. CDR3 size: 20 residues. Germline V gives CDR1 LGHDT, CDR2 YNNKEL (reference sequence). The V end lost 2 bases, the J end lost 1 base, and 21 bases lay between the germline ends. For the CDR3, the DNA is TGTGCCAGCAGCCAACCACTAGGCCCGCTCGAAAATTCTGGGGCCAACGTCCTGACTTTC. Translation: CASSQPLGPLENSGANVLTF. Looking up the rest from reference TRBV3-1 and TRBJ2-6 gives the full variable domain: DTAVSQTPKYLVTQMGNDKSIKCEQNLGHDTMYWYKQDSKKFLKIMFSYNNKELIINETVPNRFSPKSPDKAHLNLHINSLELGDSAVYFCASSQPLGPLENSGANVLTFGAGSRLTVL.

Turning to this clonotype: A junction end diverges from the germline sequence, so it may reflect a read error. This chain connects TRBV6-5 to TRBJ1-1; D is ambiguous. This CDR3 comprises 14 residues. Per germline, CDR1 MNHEY and CDR2 SVGAGI. The CDR3 DNA is TGTGCCAGCAGTTCCCGACCGGGATACACTGATGCTTTCTTT. Its translation: CASSSRPGYTDAFF.

The V call is TRBV6-1, the J call TRBJ1-2; D is perhaps TRBD1 (6 bases). Germline CDR1 is MNHNS and CDR2 is SASEGT. The length of the CDR3 is 17 residues. The V and J ends lost 7 bases and 0 bases respectively, with 21 bases between them. DNA for the CDR3: TGTGCCAGCACCCGGTGGGGACACGATACCACTAACTATGGCTACACCTTC. Translated: CASTRWGHDTTNYGYTF.

This clonotype was counted many times. DNA for the CDR3: TGTGCCAGCAGTTCTAATATCGGACAGGGAGGCACTGAAGCTTTCTTT. Protein product: CASSSNIGQGGTEAFF. The genes are TRBV28 and TRBJ1-1; 8 bases map to TRBD1. Germline CDR1 MDHEN, CDR2 SYDVKM. J was trimmed by 4 bases and V by 4 bases; bases with no gene match: 11. The CDR3 length is 16 residues.

This clonotype occurred many times. V usage is TRBV7-9 and J usage is TRBJ1-2, with a possible D match to TRBD1 (5 bases). The germline CDR1 and CDR2 sequences are SEHNR and FQNEAQ (reference sequence). V lost 3 bases and J 6 bases, leaving 17 bases between the germline ends. The CDR3 covers 15 residues. CDR3 in amino acids: CASSLGTANRDGYTF. In DNA form, the CDR3 reads TGTGCCAGCAGCTTGGGGACGGCGAATAGGGATGGCTACACCTTC.

V usage is TRBV6-1 and J usage is TRBJ1-5, with 8 bases fitting TRBD1. Germline V gene data show CDR1 as MNHNS and CDR2 as SASEGT. Trimming cost V 6 bases and J 0 bases; bases outside gene matches: 4. This CDR3 is 15 amino acids long. CDR3 coding DNA: TGTGCCAGCAGACATCAGGGGGCTAGCAATCAGCCCCAGCATTTT. It yields the protein CASRHQGASNQPQHF.

V and J are TRBV28 and TRBJ2-2, with TRBD2 matching 8 bases. Germline trimming cut 6 bases from V and 5 bases from J; bases unmatched to any gene: 11. The CDR3 consists of 16 residues. In germline, CDR1 is MDHEN, CDR2 SYDVKM. CDR3 DNA: TGTGCCAGCAGCGGGTCTTCTAGCGGGTTGACCGGGGAGCTGTTTTTT. The encoded protein is CASSGSSSGLTGELFF.

This clonotype was seen repeatedly, ten times or more. The CDR3 DNA is TGTGCCACCGGGACTGCTGACAAAAACATTCAGTACTTC. This translates into CATGTADKNIQYF. This chain connects TRBV24-1 to TRBJ2-4; the D gene is possibly TRBD2 (6 bases). The ends were cut back, 9 bases at V and 3 bases at J, with 11 bases in the middle. Germline CDR1 KGHDR, CDR2 SFDVKD. The CDR3 has 13 residues.